This entry is about one T cell receptor (beta chain). The data originate from a study of cytotoxic CD8 clonotypes in ibrutinib-treated CLL. Some clones are missing from TCRdb's copy, which holds only in-frame ones; the method was immunoSEQ multiplex PCR. The sample has 270,000 or so clones; around 76% are singletons. Looked up from germline, CDR1 is MGHRA and CDR2 is YSYEKL. This CDR3 spans 16 amino acids. The V segment lost 3 bases and the J segment 7 bases; nucleotides outside the gene matches: 8. The rearrangement uses TRBV4-1 and TRBJ1-6; 8 bases match TRBD1. The clonotype originates from a human donor with chronic lymphocytic leukemia. The source material was PBMCs, sampled at disease progression, from a patient treated with ibrutinib. The CDR3 loop is CASSQIGQGVNSPLHF. CDR3 in DNA: TGCGCCAGCAGCCAGATCGGACAGGGTGTCAATTCACCCCTCCACTTT.